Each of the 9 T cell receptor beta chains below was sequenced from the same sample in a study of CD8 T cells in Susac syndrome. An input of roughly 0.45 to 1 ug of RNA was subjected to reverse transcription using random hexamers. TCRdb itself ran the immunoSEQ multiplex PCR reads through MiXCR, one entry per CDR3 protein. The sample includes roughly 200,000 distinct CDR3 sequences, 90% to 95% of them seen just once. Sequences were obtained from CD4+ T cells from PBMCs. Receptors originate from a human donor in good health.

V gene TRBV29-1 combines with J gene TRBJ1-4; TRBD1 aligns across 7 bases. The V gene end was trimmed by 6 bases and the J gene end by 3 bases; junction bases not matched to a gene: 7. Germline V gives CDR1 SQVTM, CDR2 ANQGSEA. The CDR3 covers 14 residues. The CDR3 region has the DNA TGCAGCGTGGGGGGCGGGACAGCTAATGAAAAACTGTTTTTT. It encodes CSVGGGTANEKLFF.

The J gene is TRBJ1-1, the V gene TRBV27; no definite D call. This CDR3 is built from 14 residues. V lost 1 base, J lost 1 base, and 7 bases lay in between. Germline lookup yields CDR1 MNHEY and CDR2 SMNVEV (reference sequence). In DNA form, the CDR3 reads TGTGCCAGCAGTTTATGGGGTGGGAACACTGAAGCTTTCTTT. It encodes CASSLWGGNTEAFF.

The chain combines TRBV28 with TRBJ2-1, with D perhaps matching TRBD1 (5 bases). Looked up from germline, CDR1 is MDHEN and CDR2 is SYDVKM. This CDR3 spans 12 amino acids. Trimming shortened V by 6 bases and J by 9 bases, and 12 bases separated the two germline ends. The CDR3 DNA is TGTGCCAGCAGGGTCAGGGTAGGTGAGCAGTTCTTC. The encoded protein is CASRVRVGEQFF.

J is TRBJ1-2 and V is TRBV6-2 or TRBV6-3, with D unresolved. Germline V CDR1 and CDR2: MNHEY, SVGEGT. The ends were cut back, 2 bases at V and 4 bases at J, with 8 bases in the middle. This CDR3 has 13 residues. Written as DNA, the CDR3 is TGTGCCAGCAGTTACCGACGGTCCTATGGCTACACCTTC. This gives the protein CASSYRRSYGYTF.

The CDR3 protein is CASSFLAYKNIQYF. The CDR3 DNA sequence: TGTGCCAGCAGCTTCTTAGCGTACAAAAACATTCAGTACTTC. The V and J genes are TRBV3-1 and TRBJ2-4; the D gene is possibly TRBD2 (5 bases). Trimming took off 5 bases at V and 3 bases at J, with 11 bases between the two ends. CDR1 is LGHDT, CDR2 YNNKEL, per germline (reference sequence). The CDR3 is 14 residues long.

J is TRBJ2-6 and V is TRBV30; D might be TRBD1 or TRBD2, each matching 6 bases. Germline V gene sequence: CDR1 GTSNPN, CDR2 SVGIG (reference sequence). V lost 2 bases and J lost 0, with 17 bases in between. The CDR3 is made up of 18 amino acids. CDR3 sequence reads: CAWSQGLARSSGANVLTF. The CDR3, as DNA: TGTGCCTGGAGTCAGGGGCTAGCGAGAAGCTCTGGGGCCAACGTCCTGACTTTC. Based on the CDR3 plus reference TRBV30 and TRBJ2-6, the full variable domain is SQTIHQWPATLVQPVGSPLSLECTVEGTSNPNLYWYRQAAGRGLQLLFYSVGIGQISSEVPQNLSASRPQDRQFILSSKKLLLSDSGFYLCAWSQGLARSSGANVLTFGAGSRLTVL.

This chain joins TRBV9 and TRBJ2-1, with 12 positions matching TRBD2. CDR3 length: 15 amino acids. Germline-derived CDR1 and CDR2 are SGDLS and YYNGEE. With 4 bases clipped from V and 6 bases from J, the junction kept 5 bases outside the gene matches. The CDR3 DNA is TGTGCCAGCAGCTCGCGACTAGCGGGAGTCAATGAGCAGTTCTTC. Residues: CASSSRLAGVNEQFF.

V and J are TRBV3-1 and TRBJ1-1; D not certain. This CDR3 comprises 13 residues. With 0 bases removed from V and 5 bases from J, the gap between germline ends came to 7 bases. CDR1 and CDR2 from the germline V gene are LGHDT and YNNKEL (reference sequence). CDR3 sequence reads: CASSQERRTEAFF. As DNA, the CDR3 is TGTGCCAGCAGCCAAGAAAGGAGGACTGAAGCTTTCTTT. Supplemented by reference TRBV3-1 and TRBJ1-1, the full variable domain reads DTAVSQTPKYLVTQMGNDKSIKCEQNLGHDTMYWYKQDSKKFLKIMFSYNNKELIINETVPNRFSPKSPDKAHLNLHINSLELGDSAVYFCASSQERRTEAFFGQGTRLTVV.

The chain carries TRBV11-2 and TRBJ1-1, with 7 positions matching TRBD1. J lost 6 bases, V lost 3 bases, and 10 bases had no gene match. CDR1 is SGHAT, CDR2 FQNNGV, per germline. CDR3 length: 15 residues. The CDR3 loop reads CASSFLGQPKSEAFF. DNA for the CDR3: TGTGCCAGCAGCTTTCTGGGACAGCCGAAATCTGAAGCTTTCTTT.